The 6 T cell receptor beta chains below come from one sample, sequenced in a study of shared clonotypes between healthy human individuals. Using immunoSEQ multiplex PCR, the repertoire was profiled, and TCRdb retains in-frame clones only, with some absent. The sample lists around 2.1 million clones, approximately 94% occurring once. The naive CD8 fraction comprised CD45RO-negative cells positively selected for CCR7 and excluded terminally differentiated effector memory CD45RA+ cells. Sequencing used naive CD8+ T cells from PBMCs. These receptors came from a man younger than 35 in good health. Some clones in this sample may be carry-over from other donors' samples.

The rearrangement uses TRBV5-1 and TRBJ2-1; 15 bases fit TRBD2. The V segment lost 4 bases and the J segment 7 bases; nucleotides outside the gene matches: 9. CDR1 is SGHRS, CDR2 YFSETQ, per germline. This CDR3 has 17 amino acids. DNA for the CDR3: TGCGCCAGCAGCGGGGGACTAGCGGGAGGAAACGTGAATGAGCAGTTCTTC. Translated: CASSGGLAGGNVNEQFF.

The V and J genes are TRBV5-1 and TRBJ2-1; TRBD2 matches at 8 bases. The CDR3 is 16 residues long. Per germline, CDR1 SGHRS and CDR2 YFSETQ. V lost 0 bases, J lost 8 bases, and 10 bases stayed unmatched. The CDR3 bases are TGCGCCAGCAGCTTGGGTCAGCGGGAGATTGGAGATGAGCAGTTCTTC. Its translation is CASSLGQREIGDEQFF.

CDR3 loop: CSAYGTDTQYF. CDR3 nucleotides: TGCAGCGCCTACGGCACAGATACGCAGTATTTT. The chain has TRBV29-1 and TRBJ2-3, with D uncertain. The CDR3 runs to 11 residues. V was trimmed by 7 bases and J by 1 base, leaving 6 bases between them. Germline loops: CDR1 SQVTM, CDR2 ANQGSEA.

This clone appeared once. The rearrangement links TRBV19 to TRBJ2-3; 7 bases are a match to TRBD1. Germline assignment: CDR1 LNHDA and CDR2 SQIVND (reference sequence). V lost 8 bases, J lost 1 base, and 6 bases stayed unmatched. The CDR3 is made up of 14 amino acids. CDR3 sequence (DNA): TGTGCCAGTGGGACAGACTACCGCACAGATACGCAGTATTTT. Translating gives CASGTDYRTDTQYF.

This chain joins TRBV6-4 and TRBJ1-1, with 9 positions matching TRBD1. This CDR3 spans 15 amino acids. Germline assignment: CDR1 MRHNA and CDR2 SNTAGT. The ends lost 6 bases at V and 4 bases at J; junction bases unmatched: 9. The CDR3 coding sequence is TGTGCCAGCAGCGAGACCGGACAGGGGCTCACTGAAGCTTTCTTT. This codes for CASSETGQGLTEAFF.

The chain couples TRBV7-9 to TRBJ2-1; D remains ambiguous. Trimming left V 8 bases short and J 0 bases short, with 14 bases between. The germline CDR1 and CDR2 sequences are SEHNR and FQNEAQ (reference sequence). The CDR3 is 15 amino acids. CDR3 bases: TGTGCCAGCGGGTCGTTTGCTAGCTCCTACAATGAGCAGTTCTTC. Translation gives CASGSFASSYNEQFF.